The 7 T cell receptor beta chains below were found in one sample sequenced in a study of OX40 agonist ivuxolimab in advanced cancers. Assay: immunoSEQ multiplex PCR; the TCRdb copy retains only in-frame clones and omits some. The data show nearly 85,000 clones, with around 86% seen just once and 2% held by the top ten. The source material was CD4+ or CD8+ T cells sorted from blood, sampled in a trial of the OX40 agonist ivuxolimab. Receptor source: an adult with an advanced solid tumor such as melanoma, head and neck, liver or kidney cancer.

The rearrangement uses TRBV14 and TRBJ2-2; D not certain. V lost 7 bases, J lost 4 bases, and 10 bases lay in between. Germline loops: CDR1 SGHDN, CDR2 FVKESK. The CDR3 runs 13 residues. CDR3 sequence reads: CASTSFITGELFF. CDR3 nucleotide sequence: TGTGCCAGCACTTCCTTTATCACCGGGGAGCTGTTTTTT.

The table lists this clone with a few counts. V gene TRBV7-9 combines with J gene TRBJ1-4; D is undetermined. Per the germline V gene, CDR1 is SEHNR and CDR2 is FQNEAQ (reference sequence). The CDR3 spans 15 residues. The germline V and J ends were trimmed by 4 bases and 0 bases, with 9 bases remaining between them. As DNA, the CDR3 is TGTGCCAGCAGCTCTTTGACTGCAACTAATGAAAAACTGTTTTTT. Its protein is CASSSLTATNEKLFF.

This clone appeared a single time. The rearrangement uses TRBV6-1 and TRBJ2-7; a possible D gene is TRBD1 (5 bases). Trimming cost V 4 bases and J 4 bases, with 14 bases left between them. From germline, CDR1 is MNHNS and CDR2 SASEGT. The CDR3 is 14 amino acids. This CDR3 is CASSAGRARYEQYF. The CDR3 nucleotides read TGTGCCAGCAGTGCGGGCAGGGCAAGATACGAGCAGTACTTC.

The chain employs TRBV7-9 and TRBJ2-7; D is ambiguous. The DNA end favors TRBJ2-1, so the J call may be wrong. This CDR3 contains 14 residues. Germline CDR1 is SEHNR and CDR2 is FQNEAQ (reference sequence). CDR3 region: CASSLDTIDNEQFF. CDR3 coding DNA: TGTGCCAGCAGCTTAGACACTATCGACAATGAGCAGTTCTTC.

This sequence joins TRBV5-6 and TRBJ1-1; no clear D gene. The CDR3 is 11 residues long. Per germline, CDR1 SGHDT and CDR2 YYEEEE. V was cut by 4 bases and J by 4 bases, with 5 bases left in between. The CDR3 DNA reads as TGTGCCAGCAGCCTGGTCACTGAAGCTTTCTTT. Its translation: CASSLVTEAFF.

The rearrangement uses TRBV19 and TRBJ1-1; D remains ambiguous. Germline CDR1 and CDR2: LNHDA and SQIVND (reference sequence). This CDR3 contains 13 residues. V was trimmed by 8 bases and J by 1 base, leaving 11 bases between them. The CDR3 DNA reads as TGTGCCAGTGTTGGACCGAAGAACACTGAAGCTTTCTTT. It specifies CASVGPKNTEAFF.

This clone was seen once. The CDR3 protein is CASSFRVGTEDTQYF. The CDR3 coding sequence is TGTGCCAGCAGCTTTCGGGTGGGGACTGAAGATACGCAGTATTTT. The chain carries TRBV5-5 and TRBJ2-3, with D tentatively TRBD2 (6 bases). Between the trimmed V and J ends, which lost 2 bases and 5 bases, there was a span of 15 bases. The CDR3 extends over 15 amino acids. Germline loops: CDR1 SGHKS, CDR2 YYEKEE (reference sequence).